These 9 T cell receptor beta chains were all obtained from the same sample, sequenced in a study of blood T cell repertoires in COVID-19. TCRdb's table, derived via immunoSEQ multiplex PCR, lists solely in-frame clones and lacks some. The table lists approximately 110,000 clones, around 74% of them singletons. Material for sequencing was peripheral blood. The source of these receptors is a woman aged 65 to 85 with acute or convalescent COVID-19.

This clone was detected only a few times. The V call is TRBV12-3 or TRBV12-4, the J call TRBJ2-7, with 7 bases matching TRBD1. The V and J ends lost 3 bases and 8 bases, in that order; junction bases with no gene match: 4. CDR3 size: 12 residues. CDR3 DNA: TGTGCCAGCAGTTTGGGACAGTACAAGCAGTACTTC. This gives the protein CASSLGQYKQYF.

A few counts support this clone. The rearrangement links TRBV20-1 to TRBJ2-7; the match to TRBD2 covers 8 bases. Germline-derived CDR1 and CDR2 are DFQATT and SNEGSKA (reference sequence). J gave up 4 bases and V 3 bases, and 8 bases lay outside the gene matches. CDR3 length: 14 amino acids. The CDR3 loop is CSASLPGLGYEQYF. For the CDR3, the DNA is TGCAGTGCTAGTCTTCCGGGACTAGGATACGAGCAGTACTTC.

The chain combines TRBV7-2 with TRBJ2-2; 7 bases fit TRBD2. The J segment lost 5 bases and the V segment lost 5 bases, leaving 11 bases of the junction unmatched. The CDR3 spans 16 residues. Germline V gene sequence: CDR1 SGHTA, CDR2 FQGNSA. The CDR3 DNA follows: TGTGCCAGCAGCACAGAAGCGGGGCGCGTGACCGGGGAGCTGTTTTTT. This encodes CASSTEAGRVTGELFF.

V gene TRBV19 combines with J gene TRBJ1-2, with D unclear. Between the trimmed V and J ends, which lost 4 bases and 0 bases, there was a span of 12 bases. CDR1 is LNHDA and CDR2 is SQIVND in the germline V gene (reference sequence). This CDR3 has 15 amino acids. The DNA of the CDR3 is TGTGCCAGTAGTAAGAAGACTAGCGCTAACTATGGCTACACCTTC. Translation: CASSKKTSANYGYTF.

This sequence joins TRBV7-9 and TRBJ1-2; 10 nucleotides agree with TRBD1. CDR3 length: 15 residues. J gave up 4 bases and V 5 bases, and 7 bases lay outside the gene matches. Per germline, CDR1 SEHNR and CDR2 FQNEAQ (reference sequence). The CDR3 DNA is TGTGCCAGCAGCGCTGGGACAGGGGTTCCCTATGGCTACACCTTC. Its protein is CASSAGTGVPYGYTF. Looking up the rest from reference TRBV7-9 and TRBJ1-2 gives the full variable domain: DTGVSQNPRHKITKRGQNVTFRCDPISEHNRLYWYRQTLGQGPEFLTYFQNEAQLEKSRLLSDRFSAERPKGSFSTLEIQRTEQGDSAMYLCASSAGTGVPYGYTFGSGTRLTVV.

The CDR3 coding sequence is TGTGCCAGCAGCGGACGTTTGGGACTACGAACCTACAATGAGCAGTTCTTC. Protein: CASSGRLGLRTYNEQFF. The chain carries TRBV11-2 and TRBJ2-1, with 7 bases that match TRBD2. Losses at the gene ends were 5 bases for V and 2 bases for J; bases not matched to a gene: 12. This CDR3 region has 17 residues. CDR1 and CDR2 (germline): SGHAT, FQNNGV.

This rearrangement joins TRBV18 to TRBJ2-2; TRBD2 is a possible D gene (8 bases). Germline V gene sequence: CDR1 KGHSH, CDR2 LQKENI. This CDR3 spans 15 amino acids. The V and J ends lost 6 bases and 1 base respectively, with 12 bases between them. As DNA, the CDR3 is TGTGCCAGCTCGACAGGGACTAGGAACACCGGGGAGCTGTTTTTT. Its protein is CASSTGTRNTGELFF.

This clone was seen more than once but under ten times. The gene calls are TRBV18 and TRBJ1-5; D gene uncertain. Germline-derived CDR1 and CDR2 are KGHSH and LQKENI. Trimming took off 1 base at V and 4 bases at J, with 8 bases between the two ends. The CDR3 is 14 residues long. The chain's CDR3 is CASSPLPGNQPQHF. CDR3 nucleotide sequence: TGTGCCAGCTCACCACTTCCGGGGAATCAGCCCCAGCATTTT.

The rearrangement links TRBV18 to TRBJ1-2; TRBD1 matches 7 bases. CDR3 length: 13 amino acids. The V and J ends lost 2 bases and 8 bases, in that order; junction bases with no gene match: 5. Germline loops: CDR1 KGHSH, CDR2 LQKENI. CDR3: CASSPSGGYGYTF. The DNA of the CDR3 is TGTGCCAGCTCACCATCAGGGGGATACGGCTACACCTTC.